This T cell receptor beta chain was sequenced in a study of T cell repertoires in cytomegalovirus infection. Study at large: Matching HLA type, along with CMV infection, was indicated by public TCR beta signatures.

TCRdb used MiXCR to reprocess the reads, holding one entry per CDR3 protein. The sample lists some 800,000 distinct CDR3 sequences; about 29% were seen once. CDR3 size: 12 residues. V was shortened by 7 bases and J by 6 bases, with 12 bases between the two germline ends. In germline, CDR1 is SNHLY, CDR2 FYNNEI. With regard to this clonotype: Its specificity is unknown.

The chain uses TRBV2 and TRBJ1-2, with D perhaps matching TRBD1 (6 bases). Specimen: cultured CD8+ T cells from PBMCs, collected from culture after CMV antigen stimulation. The receptor's source is a human donor in good health (CMV status not recorded). Some clones in this sample may be carry-over from other donors' samples. CDR3 coding DNA: TGTGCCAGCAAAACAGGGAGGGATGGCTACACCTTC. Translating gives CASKTGRDGYTF.